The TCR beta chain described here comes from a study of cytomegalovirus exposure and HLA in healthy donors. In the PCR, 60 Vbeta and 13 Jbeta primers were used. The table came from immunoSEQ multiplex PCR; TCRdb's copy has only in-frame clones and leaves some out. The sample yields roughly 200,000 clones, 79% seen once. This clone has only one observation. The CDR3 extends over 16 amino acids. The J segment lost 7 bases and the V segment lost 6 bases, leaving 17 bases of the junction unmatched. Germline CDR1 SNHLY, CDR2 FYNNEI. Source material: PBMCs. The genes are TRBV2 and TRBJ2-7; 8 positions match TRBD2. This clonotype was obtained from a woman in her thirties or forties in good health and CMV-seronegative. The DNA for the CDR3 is TGTGCCAGCAGGGTCCCCAAGGGACTAGGCCTTGGGGAGCAGTACTTC. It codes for CASRVPKGLGLGEQYF.